These T cell receptor beta chains were read from a single sample in a study of blood T cell repertoires in COVID-19. Sequenced by immunoSEQ multiplex PCR; TCRdb stores in-frame clones only, minus some. The data hold under 100,000 clones, with roughly nine tenths observed a single time. Sequenced material: peripheral blood. The receptors originated from a male donor with acute or convalescent COVID-19. CDR3s include the opening cysteine and the closing phenylalanine or tryptophan. A D gene is named only where the DNA matches it firmly. Clone size, where shown, is once, few, many, or a class for clones that have expanded.

j_gene,v_gene,d_gene,abundance,CDR3nt,CDR3aa
TRBJ2-5,TRBV9,-,-,TGTGCCAGCAGCGTAGCTACTGGCAGGGCACAAGAGACCCAGTACTTC,CASSVATGRAQETQYF
TRBJ1-1,TRBV7-9,-,-,TGTGCCAGCAGCTCCTCCGGGACATCTGAAGCTTTCTTT,CASSSSGTSEAFF
TRBJ1-1,TRBV7-2,-,-,TGTGCCAGCAGCTTAGGCGGAGTTATGAACACTGAAGCTTTCTTT,CASSLGGVMNTEAFF
TRBJ2-3,TRBV28,TRBD1,-,TGTGCCAGCACTCAGGGGGCCGGAATGGATACGCAGTATTTT,CASTQGAGMDTQYF
TRBJ1-1,TRBV4-1,-,-,TGCGCCAGCAGCCAAGATTGGGCAGAGAACACTGAAGCTTTCTTT,CASSQDWAENTEAFF
TRBJ1-6,TRBV6-5,TRBD1,-,TGTGCCAGCAGTTACTCCCGGACAGGGGATACACCCCTCCACTTT,CASSYSRTGDTPLHF
TRBJ2-2,TRBV27,-,-,TGTGCCAGCAGTTTACGGCCGACACCCCGAGGGGGGGAGCTGTTTTTT,CASSLRPTPRGGELFF
TRBJ2-1,TRBV7-3,TRBD1,-,TGTGCCAGCAGCCGCGGACAGGGGAATAATAATGAGCAGTTCTTC,CASSRGQGNNNEQFF
TRBJ2-7,TRBV5-1,-,-,TGCGCCAGCAGCAGACAGGACTCCTACGAGCAGTACTTC,CASSRQDSYEQYF
TRBJ2-2,TRBV7-6,-,-,TGTGCCAGCAGCTTAGCGATAGCTGCCCCACGGCAGCTGTTTTTT,CASSLAIAAPRQLFF
TRBJ2-2,TRBV28,TRBD1,once,TGTGCCAGCAGTTTACGGACAGGGCGCCCGAACACCGGGGAGCTGTTTTTT,CASSLRTGRPNTGELFF
TRBJ1-6,TRBV9,TRBD1,-,TGTGCCAGCAGCACAGGACAGGGAAATTCACCCCTCCACTTT,CASSTGQGNSPLHF
TRBJ2-1,TRBV7-9,-,-,TGTGCCAGCAGCTTATTAGGAAGAGGGACTTTCAATGAGCAGTTCTTC,CASSLLGRGTFNEQFF
TRBJ1-1,TRBV19,TRBD1,-,TGTGCCAGTAATGACAGGGCGAAGGTGAACACTGAAGCTTTCTTT,CASNDRAKVNTEAFF
TRBJ1-1,TRBV6-6,TRBD1,-,TGTGCCAGCAGCTTAGACAGGGGGAACACTGAAGCTTTCTTT,CASSLDRGNTEAFF
TRBJ2-4,TRBV7-9,-,-,TGTGCCAGCAGCTTAAGCGAAGGACACAAAGTCTTC,CASSLSEGHKVF
TRBJ2-2,TRBV7-9,TRBD1,-,TGTGCCAGCAGCCGGACAGGGGGCGGCGGGGAGCTGTTTTTT,CASSRTGGGGELFF
TRBJ2-5,TRBV23-1,TRBD1,-,TGCGCCAGCACCTCCATGGGGGACAGGGAAGAGACCCAGTACTTC,CASTSMGDREETQYF
TRBJ2-5,TRBV5-1,-,-,TGCGCCAGCAGCTTGGGGGGGCCAGAGACCCAGTACTTC,CASSLGGPETQYF
TRBJ1-6,TRBV3-1/TRBV3-2,-,-,TGTGCCAGCAGCCAAGACAGGCGCCCGACCAATAATTCACCCCTCCACTTT,CASSQDRRPTNNSPLHF
TRBJ1-4,TRBV5-4,-,-,TGTGCCAGCAGCATGGCAGCAACTAATGAAAAACTGTTTTTT,CASSMAATNEKLFF
TRBJ1-1,TRBV5-4,TRBD1,-,TGTGCCAGCAGCTTTATTACAGGGGGAGGGGTGAACACTGAAGCTTTCTTT,CASSFITGGGVNTEAFF
TRBJ1-2,TRBV5-6,TRBD1,few,TGTGCCAGCAACCTCCCGGGACAGGGAGGTAGGGCGAGTGGCTACACCTTC,CASNLPGQGGRASGYTF
TRBJ2-1,TRBV5-5,-,-,TGTGCCAGCAGCCAAGCGCACTACAATGAGCAGTTCTTC,CASSQAHYNEQFF
TRBJ2-5,TRBV11-2,TRBD2,-,TGTGCCAGCAGCTTAGCGGCTAGCGGGGCAAGTTCGCAGTACTTC,CASSLAASGASSQYF
TRBJ1-3,TRBV6-5,TRBD1,-,TGTGCCAGCAGTTACTCCTCAGGACAGGGGCTAAACACCATATATTTT,CASSYSSGQGLNTIYF
TRBJ2-2,TRBV29-1,TRBD1,-,TGCAGCGTTCATGACAGGGGCACCGGGGAGCTGTTTTTT,CSVHDRGTGELFF
TRBJ2-7,TRBV6-5,-,-,TGTGCCAGCAGTTACTTAGGCAGGGCCTACGAGCAGTACTTC,CASSYLGRAYEQYF
TRBJ1-2,TRBV6-1,-,-,TGTGCCAGCAGTGAAGCGCTTGCAGGGGCTGGCTATGGCTACACCTTC,CASSEALAGAGYGYTF
TRBJ1-1,TRBV6-5,-,once,TGTGCCAGCAGTTACATGGGGATAGGGGACACTGAAGCTTTCTTT,CASSYMGIGDTEAFF
TRBJ2-7,TRBV7-2,TRBD1,-,TGTGCCAGCAGCCCCAACAGGGGTGGCCCCTACGAGCAGTACTTC,CASSPNRGGPYEQYF
TRBJ2-3,TRBV6-5,TRBD1,-,TGTGCCAGCTCCCCGGGCAGGGGGCCCTCAGATACGCAGTATTTT,CASSPGRGPSDTQYF
TRBJ1-4,TRBV6-5,-,-,TGTGCCAGCGCACGGGTACCTAATGAAAAACTGTTTTTT,CASARVPNEKLFF
TRBJ2-3,TRBV28,TRBD2,-,TGTGCCAGCAGTTTTTCCCTAGCGGGCTCTAGCACAGATACGCAGTATTTT,CASSFSLAGSSTDTQYF
TRBJ2-1,TRBV9,TRBD2,-,TGTGCCAGCAGCGTTAGCGGGGTAGAGAATGAGCAGTTCTTC,CASSVSGVENEQFF
TRBJ2-4,TRBV7-2,TRBD2,once,TGTGCCAGCAGCTTAAAGGTCAGCGGGGACATTCAGTACTTC,CASSLKVSGDIQYF
TRBJ1-5,TRBV28,-,-,TGTGCCAGCACTGAACTCAATCAGCCCCAGCATTTT,CASTELNQPQHF
TRBJ2-7,TRBV3-1/TRBV3-2,-,-,TGTGCCAGCAGCCAAGATCGGGGAGGAGAGCAGTACTTC,CASSQDRGGEQYF
TRBJ2-2,TRBV2,TRBD1,-,TGTGCCAGCAGGGGACAGGGGGCCGGCACCGGGGAGCTGTTTTTT,CASRGQGAGTGELFF
TRBJ1-2,TRBV24-1,-,-,TGTGCCACCGGCGACATCTATGGCTACACCTTC,CATGDIYGYTF
TRBJ2-7,TRBV29-1,-,once,TGCAGCGTTGGACCCAGCGGAAACTCCTACGAGCAGTACTTC,CSVGPSGNSYEQYF
TRBJ1-6,TRBV28,TRBD1,-,TGTGCCAGCAGACCCGGACAGGGCCTCTATAATTCACCCCTCCACTTT,CASRPGQGLYNSPLHF
TRBJ1-2,TRBV18,-,-,TGTGCCAGCTCACAGTCGACAGGTTACTCCAATAACTATGGCTACACCTTC,CASSQSTGYSNNYGYTF
TRBJ2-4,TRBV10-3,-,-,TGTGCCATCAGTGGCGGGGACGGACCAGCTAAAAACATTCAGTACTTC,CAISGGDGPAKNIQYF